This T cell receptor beta chain came from a study of T cells in Graves' hyperthyroidism and ophthalmopathy. V lost 5 bases and J lost 2; bases outside the gene matches: 1. This CDR3 is 13 amino acids long. CDR1 is WSHSY, CDR2 SAAADI, per germline. Uncontrolled infection, other autoimmune disease, pregnancy and lactation each barred patients from inclusion. TCR beta CDR3 sequences were amplified from RNA transcripts. Primed by the HTBI set, a first-round RT-PCR was run on the TCR CDR3. Each CDR3 protein gets one entry after TCRdb re-called the multiplex PCR reads with MiXCR. The top ten clones hold 3.8% of a sample with hundreds of thousands of distinct CDR3 sequences, 15% to 20% of them seen once. Of note for this clonotype: The CDR3 does not end in the conserved phenylalanine or tryptophan, so this is likely a read error.

Material: blood. V usage is TRBV10-2 and J usage is TRBJ2-5, with 8 bases matching TRBD1. The TCR comes from a woman aged 25 to 39 with Graves' hyperthyroidism. The CDR3 region is CASSRDRQETQYS. In nucleotides, the CDR3 is TGCGCCAGCAGTCGGGACAGGCAAGAGACCCAGTACTCC.